The rows below give T cell receptor beta chains drawn from one sample of a study of T cell responses to AZD1222 COVID-19 vaccine. Sequenced by immunoSEQ multiplex PCR; TCRdb stores in-frame clones only, minus some. The table records about 180,000 clones, 88% of them present only once. Sequencing was performed on peripheral blood, taken 28 days after the second AZD1222 dose. The receptors derive from an adult who received the AZD1222 COVID-19 vaccine. CDR3s include the opening cysteine and the closing phenylalanine or tryptophan. A D gene is named only where the DNA matches it firmly. Size is omitted from some rows. Given values are once, few, many or a class for expanded clones.

TRBV9	TRBJ1-1	.	TRBD1	CASSRGQINTEAFF	TGTGCCAGCTCGAGGGGACAGATAAACACTGAAGCTTTCTTT
TRBV4-1	TRBJ2-1	.	.	CASSQDIRGGYNEQFF	TGCGCCAGCAGCCAAGATATCAGGGGGGGGTACAATGAGCAGTTCTTC
TRBV19	TRBJ1-2	.	.	CASSIAAGGYTF	TGTGCCAGTAGTATAGCGGCGGGTGGCTACACCTTC
TRBV2	TRBJ1-5	.	TRBD1	CASRGGQGYQPQHF	TGTGCCAGCAGGGGCGGACAGGGGTATCAGCCCCAGCATTTT
TRBV11-2	TRBJ2-3	.	.	CASSFFPSPSFTDTQYF	TGTGCCAGCAGCTTTTTCCCTAGCCCCTCCTTCACAGATACGCAGTATTTT
TRBV7-8	TRBJ1-3	.	TRBD1	CASSLAGRGQGNTIYF	TGTGCCAGCAGCTTAGCGGGGAGGGGGCAAGGAAACACCATATATTTT
TRBV30	TRBJ2-7	.	.	CAWSGGPLQEQYF	TGTGCCTGGAGTGGGGGGCCCCTTCAGGAGCAGTACTTC
TRBV11-1	TRBJ1-1	.	.	CASSLRTGNTEAFF	TGTGCCAGCAGCTTGAGGACGGGGAACACTGAAGCTTTCTTT
TRBV20-1	TRBJ1-2	.	.	CSAREGSGYTF	TGCAGTGCTAGAGAGGGTTCTGGCTACACCTTC
TRBV24-1	TRBJ2-1	.	TRBD2	CATSDLSATAGGYNEQFF	TGTGCCACCAGTGATTTGTCGGCAACGGCGGGGGGGTACAATGAGCAGTTCTTC
TRBV12-3/TRBV12-4	TRBJ2-5	.	.	CASSLRTQETQYF	TGTGCCAGCAGTCTAAGAACCCAAGAGACCCAGTACTTC
TRBV19	TRBJ1-1	few	.	CAARPATLAGMNTEAFF	TGTGCCGCAAGGCCTGCCACCCTAGCGGGAATGAACACTGAAGCTTTCTTT
TRBV10-1	TRBJ2-1	.	.	CASSGGPYNEQFF	TGCGCCAGCAGCGGGGGGCCCTACAATGAGCAGTTCTTC
TRBV5-4	TRBJ1-2	.	TRBD1	CASSSGQRYGYTF	TGTGCCAGCAGCTCGGGACAGAGATATGGCTACACCTTC
TRBV30	TRBJ1-2	few	.	CAWSVSGNYGYTF	TGTGCCTGGAGTGTTTCAGGGAACTATGGCTACACCTTC
TRBV4-2	TRBJ1-3	.	.	CASSQEDGNTIYF	TGTGCCAGCAGCCAAGAGGACGGAAACACCATATATTTT
TRBV3-1/TRBV3-2	TRBJ2-5	.	.	CASERGETQYF	TGTGCCAGCGAGAGGGGGGAGACCCAGTACTTC
TRBV7-2	TRBJ1-1	.	TRBD1	CASSSQQRTGQAFF	TGTGCCAGCAGCTCACAACAGAGGACAGGTCAAGCTTTCTTT
TRBV19	TRBJ2-1	.	TRBD2	CASSRGTSLLDEQFF	TGTGCCAGTAGCCGCGGGACTAGTCTTCTCGATGAGCAGTTCTTC
TRBV4-2	TRBJ2-2	.	.	CASSQDSRANTGELFF	TGTGCCAGCAGCCAAGATTCCAGGGCGAACACCGGGGAGCTGTTTTTT
TRBV5-1	TRBJ2-7	.	TRBD1	CASSLAQGAGYEQYF	TGCGCCAGCAGCTTAGCACAGGGGGCAGGCTACGAGCAGTACTTC
TRBV7-2	TRBJ2-5	.	.	CASSLVGRVETQYF	TGTGCCAGCAGCTTAGTGGGGCGAGTAGAGACCCAGTACTTC
TRBV7-2	TRBJ1-5	.	.	CASSSDLSNQPQHF	TGTGCCAGCAGCTCTGACCTTAGCAATCAGCCCCAGCATTTT
TRBV2	TRBJ2-2	.	TRBD1	CASEARGLTGELFF	TGTGCCAGCGAGGCCAGGGGGCTAACCGGGGAGCTGTTTTTT
TRBV27	TRBJ2-7	.	TRBD2	CASSPGLVSSYEQYF	TGTGCCAGCAGTCCGGGACTAGTGAGCTCCTACGAGCAGTACTTC
TRBV19	TRBJ1-3	.	.	CASSGLAGGNTIYF	TGTGCCAGTAGTGGCCTGGCGGGTGGAAACACCATATATTTT
TRBV7-9	TRBJ1-4	.	.	CASSPGRANEKLFF	TGTGCCAGCAGCCCGGGCCGAGCTAATGAAAAACTGTTTTTT
TRBV7-9	TRBJ2-3	.	.	CASSLGPTDTQYF	TGTGCCAGCAGCCTCGGACCCACAGATACGCAGTATTTT
TRBV2	TRBJ1-2	.	.	CASTRLYGYTF	TGTGCCAGCACCAGACTCTATGGCTACACCTTC
TRBV5-1	TRBJ2-5	.	.	CASSIVTGLQETQYF	TGCGCCAGCAGCATAGTTACAGGGCTCCAAGAGACCCAGTACTTC
TRBV4-3	TRBJ2-2	.	.	CASSQDGGRELFF	TGCGCCAGCAGCCAAGATGGGGGTCGGGAGCTGTTTTTT
TRBV30	TRBJ2-3	.	.	CAWTPPTGDTQYF	TGTGCCTGGACCCCCCCGACGGGAGATACGCAGTATTTT
TRBV2	TRBJ2-1	.	.	CASKLEALNEQFF	TGTGCCAGCAAGTTAGAGGCCCTCAATGAGCAGTTCTTC
TRBV5-6	TRBJ2-5	.	TRBD2	CASSLRAGGPETQYF	TGTGCCAGCAGCTTGCGGGCGGGGGGGCCAGAGACCCAGTACTTC
TRBV10-3	TRBJ1-1	.	.	CAISESAPFHEAFF	TGTGCCATCAGTGAGTCTGCCCCCTTTCATGAAGCTTTCTTT
TRBV7-9	TRBJ2-1	.	.	CASSLSSYNEQFF	TGTGCCAGCAGCTTGAGCTCCTACAATGAGCAGTTCTTC
TRBV6-5	TRBJ1-5	.	.	CASSQRVSLQPQHF	TGTGCCAGCAGTCAAAGGGTTTCTCTTCAGCCCCAGCATTTT
TRBV9	TRBJ2-6	.	.	CASSVAQGAGANVLTF	TGTGCCAGCAGCGTAGCTCAGGGTGCTGGGGCCAACGTCCTGACTTTC
TRBV9	TRBJ2-7	.	.	CASSPRFETSEQYF	TGTGCCAGCAGCCCCCGGTTCGAAACCAGCGAGCAGTACTTC
TRBV7-2	TRBJ2-2	once	.	CASSRSGPPNTGELFF	TGTGCCAGCAGCCGGTCAGGGCCCCCGAACACCGGGGAGCTGTTTTTT
TRBV19	TRBJ1-4	.	.	CASSRDNNEKLFF	TGTGCCAGTAGCCGGGACAATAATGAAAAACTGTTTTTT
TRBV5-1	TRBJ2-1	.	.	CASRLVGANYNEQFF	TGCGCCAGCAGACTTGTGGGCGCCAACTACAATGAGCAGTTCTTC
TRBV28	TRBJ1-2	.	.	CASSLMQGRGYTF	TGTGCCAGCAGTTTAATGCAGGGGAGGGGCTACACCTTC
TRBV25-1	TRBJ1-2	.	.	CASKYSGAGVRGYTF	TGTGCCAGCAAGTACTCCGGGGCAGGGGTACGTGGCTACACCTTC
TRBV9	TRBJ1-6	.	.	CASSVATGGGTPLHF	TGTGCCAGCAGCGTAGCTACCGGCGGCGGAACACCCCTCCACTTT
TRBV7-2	TRBJ1-2	.	.	CASTPDYGGRGGYTF	TGTGCCAGCACCCCCGACTACGGGGGCCGGGGAGGCTACACCTTC
TRBV5-8	TRBJ1-5	.	.	CASSLDGNQPQHF	TGTGCCAGCAGCTTGGATGGCAATCAGCCCCAGCATTTT
TRBV10-3	TRBJ1-2	few	TRBD1	CAISSRAGGYGYTF	TGTGCCATCAGTTCCAGGGCAGGGGGCTATGGCTACACCTTC
TRBV12-5	TRBJ2-7	once	.	CASGPGGPTYEQYF	TGTGCTAGTGGCCCGGGGGGCCCTACCTACGAGCAGTACTTC
TRBV18	TRBJ2-1	.	.	CASSPQGYSYNEQFF	TGTGCCAGCTCACCACAGGGGTATTCCTACAATGAGCAGTTCTTC
TRBV9	TRBJ2-5	.	.	CASSETVRGETQYF	TGTGCCAGCAGCGAGACAGTCAGGGGAGAGACCCAGTACTTC
TRBV5-1	TRBJ2-3	.	TRBD1	CASSQEGQGPDTQYF	TGCGCCAGCAGCCAGGAAGGACAGGGCCCAGATACGCAGTATTTT
TRBV7-9	TRBJ2-7	.	.	CASKMTEAYEQYF	TGTGCCAGCAAGATGACAGAAGCCTACGAGCAGTACTTC
TRBV29-1	TRBJ1-4	.	.	CSVQISAEKLFF	TGCAGCGTGCAAATTTCGGCAGAAAAACTGTTTTTT
TRBV4-1	TRBJ2-2	few	.	CASSQDLAGELFF	TGCGCCAGCAGCCAAGATCTGGCCGGGGAGCTGTTTTTT
TRBV7-9	TRBJ2-6	.	TRBD1	CASSPSGGISGANVLTF	TGTGCCAGCAGCCCCTCAGGGGGAATCTCTGGGGCCAACGTCCTGACTTTC
TRBV7-6	TRBJ2-6	.	TRBD1	CASSLEQGASGANVLTF	TGTGCCAGCAGCTTAGAACAGGGGGCATCAGGGGCCAACGTCCTGACTTTC